This T cell receptor beta chain was sequenced for a study of blood T cell repertoires in COVID-19. Study details: COVID-19 samples, acute and convalescent, were from the United States, Italy and Spain.

In the source study's methods: Reference gene primer amplification gave estimated nucleated cell counts. Sequenced by immunoSEQ multiplex PCR; TCRdb stores in-frame clones only, minus some. The DNA was the basis for D and trimming; V, J and clone size are from that table. In the table there are some 260,000 clones, about 86% of which are singletons. The V and J ends lost 5 bases and 6 bases respectively, with 13 bases between them. The CDR3 consists of 13 residues. Germline-derived CDR1 and CDR2 are KGHSH and LQKENI. The sequence was collected from a man at least 80 years old with acute or convalescent COVID-19. The J gene is TRBJ2-5, the V gene TRBV18, with TRBD1 as a possible D gene (6 bases). Sequencing was carried out using peripheral blood. The CDR3 bases are TGTGCCAGCTCAACAGGGTCCTCCCAGACCCAGTACTTC. Translated, it gives CASSTGSSQTQYF.